Detailed here is one TCR beta chain. Antigen: not known. The source of the sample is a study of T cell responses to AZD1222 COVID-19 vaccine. Findings and limits, study-wide: The study sampled repertoires only after the peak T cell response.

TCRdb's table, derived via immunoSEQ multiplex PCR, lists solely in-frame clones and lacks some. There are about 150,000 clones in the sample; over 75% occur only once, and over 1.5% lies in the top ten. CDR1 LNHNV and CDR2 YYDKDF come from the germline V gene (reference sequence). V lost 0 bases, J lost 2 bases, and 14 bases lay in between. This CDR3 has 17 residues. The source of this sequence is an adult in good health. The sequenced sample was peripheral blood, obtained on day 0 of AZD1222 vaccination. This chain joins TRBV15 and TRBJ1-5, with D possibly TRBD1 on 5 matching bases. CDR3: CATSRDIGVAGNQPQHF. In DNA, the CDR3 is TGTGCCACCAGCAGAGATATAGGGGTCGCGGGCAATCAGCCCCAGCATTTT.